Each of the 13 T cell receptor beta chains below was sequenced from the same sample in a study of STAT5B mutations in CD4+ large granular lymphocyte leukemia. The table came from immunoSEQ multiplex PCR; TCRdb's copy has only in-frame clones and leaves some out. In the table there are about 40,000 clones, 84% of which are singletons. Sequencing was carried out using CD4+ T cells from blood buffy coats. The receptors come from a human donor in good health.

About this clone itself: Other DNA sequences within the sample encode an identical CDR3. The rearrangement joins TRBV6-5 to TRBJ2-7; D not resolved. The germline CDR1 and CDR2 sequences are MNHEY and SVGAGI. The CDR3 is 16 amino acids. Trimming cost V 0 bases and J 0 bases, with 12 bases left between them. CDR3 coding DNA: TGTGCCAGCAGTTACTCGCGCGAGCTATACTCCTACGAGCAGTACTTC. Translation: CASSYSRELYSYEQYF.

The rearrangement uses TRBV19 and TRBJ1-1, with D perhaps matching TRBD1 (6 bases). CDR1 is LNHDA and CDR2 is SQIVND in the germline V gene (reference sequence). The CDR3 is made up of 15 amino acids. Trimming stripped 9 bases from V and 3 bases from J, with 20 bases between. CDR3 residues: CASKGQSERYTEAFF. In DNA form, the CDR3 reads TGTGCCAGCAAGGGACAATCAGAGAGATACACTGAAGCTTTCTTT.

The chain employs TRBV7-8 and TRBJ1-5; the D gene is possibly TRBD1 (6 bases). Germline CDR1 reads SGHVS; CDR2 reads FQNEAQ. Trimming pared 2 bases from V and 6 bases from J, leaving 14 bases between. The length of the CDR3 is 15 residues. The CDR3 sequence is CASSLYAGEGQPQHF. The CDR3 DNA reads as TGTGCCAGCAGCTTATACGCAGGGGAAGGTCAGCCCCAGCATTTT.

V usage is TRBV29-1 and J usage is TRBJ2-7, with 9 nucleotides matching TRBD2. There are 13 residues in the CDR3. The germline V gene encodes CDR1 SQVTM and CDR2 ANQGSEA. V lost 3 bases to trimming and J lost 0 bases; unmatched junction nucleotides: 0. In nucleotides, the CDR3 is TGCAGCGTTGATAGCGGGAGCTCCTACGAGCAGTACTTC. Translation: CSVDSGSSYEQYF.

This chain uses TRBV5-6 with TRBJ1-2, with D perhaps matching TRBD1 (5 bases). The V gene lost 2 bases and the J gene lost 3 bases, with 8 bases spanning the gap. CDR1 is SGHDT, CDR2 YYEEEE, per germline. The CDR3 is 13 amino acids. CDR3 sequence reads: CASSLDRYYGYTF. In nucleotides, the CDR3 is TGTGCCAGCAGCTTAGACAGATACTATGGCTACACCTTC. The full variable domain, in which reference TRBV5-6 and TRBJ1-2 provide the parts outside the CDR3, is DAGVTQSPTHLIKTRGQQVTLRCSPKSGHDTVSWYQQALGQGPQFIFQYYEEEERQRGNFPDRFSGHQFPNYSSELNVNALLLGDSALYLCASSLDRYYGYTFGSGTRLTVV.

Only one count was recorded for this clone. V and J are TRBV6-5 and TRBJ2-7; unclear D gene. The length of the CDR3 is 14 residues. Germline values: CDR1 MNHEY, CDR2 SVGAGI. With 5 bases removed from V and 1 base from J, the gap between germline ends came to 12 bases. CDR3 region: CASSPEMVSYEQYF. In DNA, the CDR3 is TGTGCCAGCAGTCCCGAGATGGTGTCCTACGAGCAGTACTTC.

This clone occurred a few times. The chain employs TRBV9 and TRBJ1-1; D is undetermined. This CDR3 region has 13 residues. The V gene lost 4 bases and the J gene lost 5 bases, with 12 bases spanning the gap. Germline loops: CDR1 SGDLS, CDR2 YYNGEE. CDR3 sequence reads: CASSFRTETEAFF. CDR3 sequence (DNA): TGTGCCAGCAGCTTTAGGACGGAGACTGAAGCTTTCTTT.

This sequence joins TRBV5-6 and TRBJ1-2, with D unclear. Germline V gene data show CDR1 as SGHDT and CDR2 as YYEEEE. V was clipped by 0 bases and J by 8 bases, with 17 bases between them. This CDR3 is built from 15 residues. The CDR3 loop is CASSLGVTIGSGYTF. CDR3 bases: TGTGCCAGCAGCTTGGGGGTCACAATAGGTTCAGGCTACACCTTC.

The chain is built from TRBV28 and TRBJ1-6; D is undetermined. This CDR3 has 14 residues. Germline loops: CDR1 MDHEN, CDR2 SYDVKM. The V end was cut by 8 bases, the J end by 9 bases, with 17 bases between. CDR3 coding DNA: TGTGCCAGCGGGTTGGGAGGGCTCTCTTCACCCCTCCACTTT. It yields the protein CASGLGGLSSPLHF.

The gene calls are TRBV5-1 and TRBJ1-1; D gene unclear. The CDR3 is 15 amino acids. Between the trimmed V and J ends, which lost 0 bases and 1 base, there was a span of 10 bases. Germline CDR1 reads SGHRS; CDR2 reads YFSETQ. The CDR3 loop reads CASSLGHSSNTEAFF. In nucleotides, the CDR3 is TGCGCCAGCAGCTTGGGGCACAGCTCGAACACTGAAGCTTTCTTT.

The V and J genes are TRBV6-1 and TRBJ1-5, with 7 bases aligning to TRBD1. This CDR3 region has 15 residues. V shed 6 bases, J shed 0 bases, and the junction held 5 bases outside the gene matches. CDR1 and CDR2 (germline): MNHNS, SASEGT. In DNA form, the CDR3 reads TGTGCCAGCAGGGTACAGGGGTATAGCAATCAGCCCCAGCATTTT. Protein product: CASRVQGYSNQPQHF.

The genes are TRBV6-1 and TRBJ1-2, with TRBD1 identical over 7 bases. Germline-derived CDR1 and CDR2 are MNHNS and SASEGT. The CDR3 is 16 residues long. Losses at the gene ends were 4 bases for V and 5 bases for J; bases not matched to a gene: 13. The chain's CDR3 is CASSARQGVANYGYTF. The CDR3 DNA reads as TGTGCCAGCAGTGCAAGACAGGGAGTTGCCAATTATGGCTACACCTTC.

The chain is built from TRBV11-3 and TRBJ1-1; TRBD1 is a possible D gene (5 bases). The V gene's germline CDR1 is SGHNT and CDR2 YENEEA. The CDR3 extends over 13 amino acids. The germline V and J ends were trimmed by 2 bases and 3 bases, with 7 bases remaining between them. The CDR3 region is CASSLSRDTEAFF. As DNA, the CDR3 is TGTGCCAGCAGCTTAAGCAGGGACACTGAAGCTTTCTTT.